This paragraph covers one T cell receptor (beta chain) sequence. This specimen comes from a study of blood T cell repertoires in COVID-19. Overall study context: Some COVID-19 samples were acute and others convalescent; all came from the United States, Italy and Spain. Nucleic acid was either cDNA or gDNA, and it came from T cells, B-cell-depleted T cells, or PBMCs.

The CDR3 has 17 amino acids. From germline, CDR1 is SGHTA and CDR2 FQGNSA. V lost 1 base to trimming and J lost 2 bases, with 17 bases between them. Per the study methods: Amplified reference gene primers provided the basis for estimating nucleated cell counts. The data were produced by immunoSEQ multiplex PCR, yet TCRdb's version contains in-frame clones alone and is incomplete. V and J calls and clone size follow that table, whereas D and trimming were derived from the DNA. The profile shows roughly 79,000 clones, over 85% of them singletons. The receptor was derived from a man between 50 and 59 years old with active COVID-19. V gene TRBV7-2 combines with J gene TRBJ2-5; a possible D gene is TRBD1 (6 bases). Input material: peripheral blood. The CDR3 reads CASSLVVGQSKQETQYF. CDR3 bases: TGTGCCAGCAGCTTAGTGGTTGGACAGTCGAAACAAGAGACCCAGTACTTC.